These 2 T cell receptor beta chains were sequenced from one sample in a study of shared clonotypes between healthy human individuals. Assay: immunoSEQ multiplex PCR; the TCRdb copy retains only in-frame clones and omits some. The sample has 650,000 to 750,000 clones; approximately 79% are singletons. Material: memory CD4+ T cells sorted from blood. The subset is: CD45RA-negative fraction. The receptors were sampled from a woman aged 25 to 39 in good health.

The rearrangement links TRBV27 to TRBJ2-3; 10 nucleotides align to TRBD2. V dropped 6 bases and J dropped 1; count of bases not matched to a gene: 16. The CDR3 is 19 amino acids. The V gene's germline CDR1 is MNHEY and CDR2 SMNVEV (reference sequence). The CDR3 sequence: CASSPRGLAGEEGTDTQYF. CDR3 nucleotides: TGTGCCAGCAGCCCCAGGGGGCTAGCGGGAGAGGAGGGCACAGATACGCAGTATTTT.

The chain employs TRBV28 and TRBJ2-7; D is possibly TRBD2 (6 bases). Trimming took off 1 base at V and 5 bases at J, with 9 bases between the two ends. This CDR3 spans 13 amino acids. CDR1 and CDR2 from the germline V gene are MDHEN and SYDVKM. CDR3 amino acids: CASSLYAGNEQYF. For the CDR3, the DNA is TGTGCCAGCAGTTTATATGCGGGAAACGAGCAGTACTTC.